This TCR beta chain appears in the sequencing data of a study of blood T cells in healthy people across ages. Combining a sample-barcoded 5' primer with a J-beta primer mix, a second PCR ran for roughly 6 to 12 cycles. TCRdb recomputed calls from the 5' RACE reads with MiXCR, one row per CDR3 protein. The repertoire holds hundreds of thousands of distinct CDR3 sequences, with roughly 53% as singletons. Germline values: CDR1 MNHNY, CDR2 SVGAGI (reference sequence). The V segment lost 4 bases and the J segment 4 bases; nucleotides outside the gene matches: 7. This CDR3 region has 15 residues. This clonotype was picked up one time.

V gene TRBV6-6 combines with J gene TRBJ2-7; 10 bases are a match to TRBD1. The clonotype originates from a man aged 55 to 70 in good health. The specimen was blood. This CDR3 is CASSFMTGGNYEQYF. The CDR3 DNA is TGTGCCAGCAGTTTTATGACAGGGGGCAATTACGAGCAGTACTTC.